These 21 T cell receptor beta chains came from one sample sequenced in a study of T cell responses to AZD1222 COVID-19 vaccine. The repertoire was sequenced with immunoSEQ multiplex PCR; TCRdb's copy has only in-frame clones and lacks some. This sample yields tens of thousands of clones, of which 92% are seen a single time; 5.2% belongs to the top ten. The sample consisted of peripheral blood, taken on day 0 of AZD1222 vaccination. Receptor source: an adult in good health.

As DNA, the CDR3 is TGTGCCAGCAGTCCCGGGACAGGGGGTTATGGCTACACCTTC. This encodes CASSPGTGGYGYTF. The J gene is TRBJ1-2, the V gene TRBV28; 11 positions match TRBD1. Germline V gives CDR1 MDHEN, CDR2 SYDVKM. V was pared by 5 bases and J by 5 bases, with 4 bases of the junction left unmatched. The CDR3 consists of 14 residues.

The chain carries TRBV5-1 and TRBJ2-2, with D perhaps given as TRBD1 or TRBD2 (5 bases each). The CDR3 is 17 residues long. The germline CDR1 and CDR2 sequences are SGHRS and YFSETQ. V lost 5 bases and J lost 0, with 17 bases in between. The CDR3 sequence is CASRGYRGTANTGELFF. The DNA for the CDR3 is TGCGCCAGCAGGGGGTATAGAGGGACCGCGAACACCGGGGAGCTGTTTTTT.

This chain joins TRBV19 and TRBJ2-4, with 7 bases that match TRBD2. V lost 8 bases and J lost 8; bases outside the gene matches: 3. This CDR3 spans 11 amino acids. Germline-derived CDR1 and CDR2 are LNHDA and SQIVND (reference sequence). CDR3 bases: TGTGCCAGTGCGGGAGAGGACATTCAGTACTTC. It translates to CASAGEDIQYF.

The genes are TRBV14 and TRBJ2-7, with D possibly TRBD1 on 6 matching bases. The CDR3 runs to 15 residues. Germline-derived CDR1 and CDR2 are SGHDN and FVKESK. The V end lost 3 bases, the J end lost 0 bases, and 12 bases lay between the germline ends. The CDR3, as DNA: TGTGCCAGCAGCCACCCAACAGGGAACTCCTACGAGCAGTACTTC. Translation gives CASSHPTGNSYEQYF.

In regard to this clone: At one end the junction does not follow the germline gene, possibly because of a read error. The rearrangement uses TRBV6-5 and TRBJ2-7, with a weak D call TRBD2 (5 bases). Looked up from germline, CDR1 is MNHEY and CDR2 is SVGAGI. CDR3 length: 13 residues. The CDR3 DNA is TGTGCCAGCAGTTACTCGACCGACAATACGGGGAACTTC. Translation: CASSYSTDNTGNF.

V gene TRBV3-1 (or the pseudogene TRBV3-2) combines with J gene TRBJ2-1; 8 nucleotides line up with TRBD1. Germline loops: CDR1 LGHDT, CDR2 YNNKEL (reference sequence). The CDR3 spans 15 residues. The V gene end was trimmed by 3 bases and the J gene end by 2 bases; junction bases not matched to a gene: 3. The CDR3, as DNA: TGTGCCAGCAGCCAGGGGACAGGAACCTACAATGAGCAGTTCTTC. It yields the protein CASSQGTGTYNEQFF.

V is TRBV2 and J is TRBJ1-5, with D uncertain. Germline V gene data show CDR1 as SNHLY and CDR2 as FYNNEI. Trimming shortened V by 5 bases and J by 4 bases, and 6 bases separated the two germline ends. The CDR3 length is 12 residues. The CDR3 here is CASSLQNQPQHF. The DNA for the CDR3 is TGTGCCAGCAGTCTACAAAATCAGCCCCAGCATTTT.

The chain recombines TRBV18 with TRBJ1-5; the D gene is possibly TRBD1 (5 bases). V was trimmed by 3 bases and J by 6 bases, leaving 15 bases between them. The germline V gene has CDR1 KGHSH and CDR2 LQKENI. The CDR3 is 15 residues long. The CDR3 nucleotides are TGTGCCAGCTCACCCGGCGACAGTGCCGGTCAGCCCCAGCATTTT. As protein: CASSPGDSAGQPQHF.

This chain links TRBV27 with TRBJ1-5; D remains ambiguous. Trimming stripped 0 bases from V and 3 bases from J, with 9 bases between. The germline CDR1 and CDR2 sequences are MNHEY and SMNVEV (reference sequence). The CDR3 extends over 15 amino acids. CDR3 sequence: CASSLSYSNNQPQHF. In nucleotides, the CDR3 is TGTGCCAGCAGTTTATCGTACAGCAACAATCAGCCCCAGCATTTT.

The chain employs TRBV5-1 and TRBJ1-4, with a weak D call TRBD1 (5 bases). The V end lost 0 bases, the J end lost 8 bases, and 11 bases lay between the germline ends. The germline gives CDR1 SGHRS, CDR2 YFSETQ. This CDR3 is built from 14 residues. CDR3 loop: CASSLVSRGEKLFF. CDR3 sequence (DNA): TGCGCCAGCAGCTTGGTGTCGAGGGGAGAAAAACTGTTTTTT.

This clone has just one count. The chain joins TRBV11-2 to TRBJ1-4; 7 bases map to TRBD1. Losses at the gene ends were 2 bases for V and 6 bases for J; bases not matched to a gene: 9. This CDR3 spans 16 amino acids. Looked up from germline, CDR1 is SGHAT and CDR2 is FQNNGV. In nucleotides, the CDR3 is TGTGCCAGCAGCTTAAATGGGGGACAGCAAGATGAAAAACTGTTTTTT. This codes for CASSLNGGQQDEKLFF. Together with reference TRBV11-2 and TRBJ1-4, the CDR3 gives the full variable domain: EAGVAQSPRYKIIEKRQSVAFWCNPISGHATLYWYQQILGQGPKLLIQFQNNGVVDDSQLPKDRFSAERLKGVDSTLKIQPAKLEDSAVYLCASSLNGGQQDEKLFFGSGTQLSVL.

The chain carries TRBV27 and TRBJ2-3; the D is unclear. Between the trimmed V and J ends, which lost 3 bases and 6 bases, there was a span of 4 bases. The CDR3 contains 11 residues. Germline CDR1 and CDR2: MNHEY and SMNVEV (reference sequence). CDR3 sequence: CASSFMDTQYF. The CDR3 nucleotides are TGTGCCAGCAGTTTTATGGATACGCAGTATTTT.

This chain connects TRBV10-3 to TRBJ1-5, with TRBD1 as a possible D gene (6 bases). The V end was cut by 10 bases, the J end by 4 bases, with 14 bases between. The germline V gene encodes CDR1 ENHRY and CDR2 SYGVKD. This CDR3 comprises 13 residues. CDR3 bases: TGTGCCACCATGGAGGGGGGTAATCAGCCCCAGCATTTT. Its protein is CATMEGGNQPQHF.

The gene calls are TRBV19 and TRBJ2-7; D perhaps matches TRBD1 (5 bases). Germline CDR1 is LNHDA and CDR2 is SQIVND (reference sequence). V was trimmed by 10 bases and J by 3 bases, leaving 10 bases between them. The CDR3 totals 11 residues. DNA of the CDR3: TGTGCCACAGCAGACAGCTACGAGCAGTACTTC. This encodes CATADSYEQYF.

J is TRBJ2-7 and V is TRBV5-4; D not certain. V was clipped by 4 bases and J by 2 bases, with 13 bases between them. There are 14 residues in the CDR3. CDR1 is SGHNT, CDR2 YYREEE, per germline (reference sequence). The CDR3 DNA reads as TGTGCCAGCAGCCCGCAGACTGATACCTACGAGCAGTACTTC. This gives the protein CASSPQTDTYEQYF. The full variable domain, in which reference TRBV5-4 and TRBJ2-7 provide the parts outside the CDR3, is ETGVTQSPTHLIKTRGQQVTLRCSSQSGHNTVSWYQQALGQGPQFIFQYYREEENGRGNFPPRFSGLQFPNYSSELNVNALELDDSALYLCASSPQTDTYEQYFGPGTRLTVT.

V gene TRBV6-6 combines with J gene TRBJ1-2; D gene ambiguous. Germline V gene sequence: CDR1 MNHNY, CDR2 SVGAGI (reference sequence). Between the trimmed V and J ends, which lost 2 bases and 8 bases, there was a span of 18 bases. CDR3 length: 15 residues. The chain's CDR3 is CASSYLGPTDVGYTF. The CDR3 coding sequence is TGTGCCAGCAGTTACCTCGGACCGACCGATGTGGGCTACACCTTC.

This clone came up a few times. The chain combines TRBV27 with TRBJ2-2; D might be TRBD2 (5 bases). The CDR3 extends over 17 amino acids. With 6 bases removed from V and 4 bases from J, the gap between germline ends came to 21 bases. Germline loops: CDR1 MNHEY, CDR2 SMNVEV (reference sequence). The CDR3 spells CASSPVNPGFSTGELFF. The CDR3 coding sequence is TGTGCCAGCAGCCCAGTCAACCCGGGGTTCAGCACCGGGGAGCTGTTTTTT.

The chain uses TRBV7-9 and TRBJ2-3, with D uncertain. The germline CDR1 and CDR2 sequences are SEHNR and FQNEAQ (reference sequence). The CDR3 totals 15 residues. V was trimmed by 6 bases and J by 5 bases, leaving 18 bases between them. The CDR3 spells CASSSTLTHEDTQYF. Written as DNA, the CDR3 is TGTGCCAGCAGTAGTACGCTCACCCACGAAGATACGCAGTATTTT.

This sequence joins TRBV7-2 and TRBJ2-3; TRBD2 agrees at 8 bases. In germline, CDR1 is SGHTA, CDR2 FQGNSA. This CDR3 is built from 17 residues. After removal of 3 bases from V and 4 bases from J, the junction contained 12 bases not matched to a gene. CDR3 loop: CASSLDVSGRGADTQYF. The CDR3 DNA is TGTGCCAGCAGCTTGGACGTAAGCGGGAGAGGGGCAGATACGCAGTATTTT.

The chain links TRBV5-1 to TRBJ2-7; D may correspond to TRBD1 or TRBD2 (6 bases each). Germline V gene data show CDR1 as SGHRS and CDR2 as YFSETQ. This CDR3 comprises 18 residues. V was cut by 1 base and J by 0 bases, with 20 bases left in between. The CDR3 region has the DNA TGCGCCAGCAGCTTGCTGGGGGGCGGGACAACTCTCTCCTACGAGCAGTACTTC. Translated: CASSLLGGGTTLSYEQYF. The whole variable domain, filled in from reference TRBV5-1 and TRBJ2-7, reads KAGVTQTPRYLIKTRGQQVTLSCSPISGHRSVSWYQQTPGQGLQFLFEYFSETQRNKGNFPGRFSGRQFSNSRSEMNVSTLELGDSALYLCASSLLGGGTTLSYEQYFGPGTRLTVT.

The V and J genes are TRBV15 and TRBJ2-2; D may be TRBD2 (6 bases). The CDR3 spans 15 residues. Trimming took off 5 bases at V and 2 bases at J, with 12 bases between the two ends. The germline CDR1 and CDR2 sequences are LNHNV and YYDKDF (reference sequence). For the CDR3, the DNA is TGTGCCACCAGCTACCGCGCGGGAAACACCGGGGAGCTGTTTTTT. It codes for CATSYRAGNTGELFF.